These T cell receptor beta chains were read from a single sample in a study of blood T cell repertoires in COVID-19. TCRdb's copy holds only in-frame clones and misses some; the assay was immunoSEQ multiplex PCR. The sample yields roughly 13,000 clones, less than 85% seen once. Sequencing used peripheral blood. These TCRs come from a man between 40 and 49 years old with active or convalescent COVID-19. Each CDR3 is given with its conserved first and last residue. D genes are given only for firm matches. Rows may omit the clone size; those that give it use once, few, many or a size class.

V gene	D gene	clone size	J gene	CDR3 protein	CDR3 DNA
TRBV27	TRBD2	NA	TRBJ2-3	CASSRLLAGASDTQYF	TGTGCCAGCAGTCGCTTACTAGCGGGGGCCTCAGATACGCAGTATTTT
TRBV6-5	TRBD1	NA	TRBJ1-6	CASSSRQGAQNSPLHF	TGTGCCAGCAGTTCAAGACAGGGGGCGCAAAATTCACCCCTCCACTTT
TRBV14	NA	NA	TRBJ1-4	CASSPRLTNEKLFF	TGTGCCAGCAGCCCCCGTTTGACTAATGAAAAACTGTTTTTT
TRBV6-1	NA	NA	TRBJ2-7	CASSEGRGYYEQYF	TGTGCCAGCAGTGAAGGTCGGGGGTACTACGAGCAGTACTTC
TRBV5-1	TRBD1	NA	TRBJ2-1	CASTIIPGQYNEQFF	TGCGCCAGCACCATTATTCCGGGACAGTACAATGAGCAGTTCTTC
TRBV6-6	TRBD2	once	TRBJ2-5	CASRGLAGHHQETQYF	TGTGCCAGCAGGGGACTAGCGGGGCACCACCAAGAGACCCAGTACTTC
TRBV11-1	TRBD1	NA	TRBJ2-1	CASSPRDRGVNEQFF	TGTGCCAGCAGCCCCCGGGACAGGGGGGTCAATGAGCAGTTCTTC
TRBV11-3	NA	NA	TRBJ1-1	CASSSLQGRAFF	TGTGCCAGCAGCTCCCTACAGGGTCGGGCTTTCTTT
TRBV2	NA	NA	TRBJ1-6	CASSGATRGVNSPLHF	TGTGCCAGCAGTGGGGCGACTAGAGGGGTCAATTCACCCCTCCACTTT
TRBV6-5	NA	NA	TRBJ2-3	CASREGTDTQYF	TGTGCCAGCAGAGAGGGTACAGATACGCAGTATTTT
TRBV2	NA	NA	TRBJ2-3	CASMRLAQTDTQYF	TGTGCCAGCATGAGGCTAGCTCAGACAGATACGCAGTATTTT
TRBV5-5	NA	few	TRBJ1-5	CASSLEGGGQPQHF	TGTGCCAGCAGCTTGGAGGGTGGAGGTCAGCCCCAGCATTTT
TRBV7-9	TRBD2	NA	TRBJ2-1	CASSLPGLAGENNEQFF	TGTGCCAGCAGCTTGCCGGGACTAGCGGGGGAGAACAATGAGCAGTTCTTC
TRBV9	TRBD2	once	TRBJ2-3	CASSVSAGGPTDTQYF	TGTGCCAGCAGCGTTTCAGCGGGGGGGCCCACGGATACGCAGTATTTT
TRBV9	NA	NA	TRBJ2-3	CASSVAPGAGSDTQYF	TGTGCCAGCAGCGTAGCCCCTGGGGCAGGGTCGGATACGCAGTATTTT
TRBV11-2	TRBD1	once	TRBJ2-6	CASSLVGQGLEDGANVLTF	TGTGCCAGCAGCTTAGTAGGACAGGGACTCGAGGATGGGGCCAACGTCCTGACTTTC
TRBV19	TRBD1	NA	TRBJ2-1	CASSKDRGRSYEQFF	TGTGCCAGTAGTAAAGACAGGGGGCGTAGCTATGAGCAGTTCTTC